These 5 T cell receptor beta chains share one sample of origin, sequenced in a study of T cell clonality in common variable immunodeficiency (dated by TCRdb to between 2014 and 2017). What the research found in general, with its limitations: CVID TCRbeta sequences were reported to have fewer deletions and N-nucleotide insertions and to lack highly modified clones with 13 or more V deletions.

What these receptors recognize is not known. To prepare the library, the immunoSEQ multiplex PCR assay was applied. This is the immuneACCESS table as TCRdb keeps it, with only in-frame sequences that have V and J called. A part of the clones is gone; compared with another copy, unresolved V genes explain less than half, and the rest is unexplained. For this sample, 30,000 to 40,000 clones appear and none is a singleton. The ten most abundant clones make up under 8.5% of the sample. Specimen: peripheral blood mononuclear cells. These receptors came from a human donor with common variable immunodeficiency.

The table lists this clone with many counts. The CDR3 DNA, read in part, is TGTGCCAGCAGGACAGGGTTGACGAACACCGGGGAG. Translation gives CASRTGLTNTGE. The full CDR3 reads CASRTGLTNTGELFF. The rearrangement uses TRBV27 and TRBJ2-2; 7 bases are a match to TRBD1. The CDR3 goes on 3 residues after the read ends, and that part is filled in from the germline J gene. Germline lookup yields CDR1 MNHEY and CDR2 SMNVEV (reference sequence). This CDR3 has 15 residues. The trim removed 6 bases at V and 0 bases at J, leaving 4 bases unmatched.

This clone was seen only a few times. CDR3 amino acids: CASSQQVLSEQFF. CDR3 DNA, as far as it was read: TGTGCCAGCAGTCAACAGGTTTTGAGTGAG. V gene TRBV6-2 or TRBV6-3 combines with J gene TRBJ2-1; D perhaps matches TRBD1 (5 bases). The read gets to within 3 residues of the CDR3 end, and the germline J gene fills in the rest. The V and J ends lost 5 bases and 9 bases respectively, with 14 bases between them. The CDR3 has 13 residues. CDR1 is MNHEY, CDR2 SVGEGT, per germline.

This clone was seen ten or more times. Sequencing ends 3 residues short of the CDR3 end; the germline J gene provides the rest. V usage is TRBV19 and J usage is TRBJ1-3, with TRBD1 matching 8 bases. In germline, CDR1 is LNHDA, CDR2 SQIVND (reference sequence). CDR3 length equals 17 residues. V trimming: 3 bases; J trimming: 1 base; junction bases outside the gene matches: 8. The CDR3 bases that were read are TGTGCCAGTAGTATTGGGGCAGGGGGCCTGTCTGGAAACACC. It is translated as CASSIGAGGLSGNT. From start to end, the CDR3 is CASSIGAGGLSGNTIYF.

By its share, this clone is medium-sized. The sequence runs out 3 residues before the end of the CDR3; the remainder is reconstructed from the germline J gene. The rearrangement joins TRBV29-1 to TRBJ2-3; 11 nucleotides align to TRBD2. Germline V CDR1 and CDR2: SQVTM, ANQGSEA. V was pared by 3 bases and J by 3 bases, with 2 bases of the junction left unmatched. The CDR3 covers 14 residues. CDR3 bases read: TGCAGCGTTGACCCTAGCGGGAGGACAGATACG. Residues: CSVDPSGRTDT. The whole CDR3 region reads CSVDPSGRTDTQYF.

This clone was seen many times. The read finishes 3 residues shy of the CDR3 end, and the germline J gene is used to complete it. This chain connects TRBV7-3 to TRBJ2-4, with 8 bases fitting TRBD1. Germline V gene sequence: CDR1 SGHTA, CDR2 FQGTGA. Unmatched junction bases numbered 7, after V lost 7 bases and J lost 5 bases. There are 14 residues in the CDR3. The CDR3 DNA, read in part, is TGTGCCAGCATCCCCAGGGGGCGGGAAAACATT. Amino acid sequence: CASIPRGRENI. The whole CDR3 protein reads CASIPRGRENIQYF.